This TCR beta chain was observed in a study of blood T cell repertoires in COVID-19. Adults between about 18 and 95 years of age took part from more than 20 US areas. Libraries were prepared by immunoSEQ multiplex PCR; TCRdb keeps only in-frame clonotypes and omits some of them. Among a few hundred thousand clones listed, 80% to 90% were seen once. This CDR3 contains 11 residues. The V and J ends lost 6 bases and 2 bases respectively, with 5 bases between them. Germline CDR1 is MNHEY and CDR2 is SVGAGI. This chain uses TRBV6-5 with TRBJ2-7; the D is unclear. Sequencing input: PBMCs or T cells enriched from blood (not recorded which). The TCR sequence derives from a man aged 18 to 29 who had recovered from COVID-19. The CDR3 region is CASRRTYEQYF. The DNA for the CDR3 is TGTGCCAGCAGGCGAACCTACGAGCAGTACTTC.